These 31 T cell receptor beta chains share one sample of origin, sequenced in a study of beta chain features in type 1 diabetes. Isolated RNA was reverse transcribed in full, so expressed TCRB transcripts were sequenced. The assay was immunoSEQ multiplex PCR, and TCRdb's table has in-frame clones only and misses some. The repertoire holds about 240,000 clones, with about 25% as singletons. The sample was central memory CD4+ T cells from blood. All receptors derive from a man younger than 40 in good health.

DNA for the CDR3: TGTGCCAGCTCACCAGGTACTAGCGGCGAGCAGTTCTTC. Its translation is CASSPGTSGEQFF. The chain joins TRBV18 to TRBJ2-1; 8 positions agree with TRBD2. After removal of 2 bases from V and 10 bases from J, the junction contained 4 bases not matched to a gene. Germline CDR1 is KGHSH and CDR2 is LQKENI. This CDR3 has 13 amino acids.

This clone was counted at least ten times. This chain uses TRBV28 with TRBJ2-1; TRBD2 matches 10 bases. The trim removed 5 bases at V and 10 bases at J, leaving 8 bases unmatched. This CDR3 has 14 residues. CDR1 and CDR2 (germline): MDHEN, SYDVKM. The CDR3 loop is CASSRTSGRQEQFF. CDR3 sequence (DNA): TGTGCCAGCAGTCGGACTAGCGGTAGGCAGGAGCAGTTCTTC.

The table lists this clone with a few counts. This chain links TRBV30 with TRBJ2-5, with 14 positions matching TRBD2. Trimming at V came to 2 bases and at J to 2 bases, leaving 7 bases not matched to a gene. Germline V gene data show CDR1 as GTSNPN and CDR2 as SVGIG (reference sequence). This CDR3 contains 17 residues. CDR3 amino acids: CAWSPGLAGVRQETQYF. The CDR3 region has the DNA TGTGCCTGGAGTCCGGGACTAGCGGGAGTTCGTCAAGAGACCCAGTACTTC. The full variable domain, its missing parts supplied by reference TRBV30 and TRBJ2-5, is SQTIHQWPATLVQPVGSPLSLECTVEGTSNPNLYWYRQAAGRGLQLLFYSVGIGQISSEVPQNLSASRPQDRQFILSSKKLLLSDSGFYLCAWSPGLAGVRQETQYFGPGTRLLVL.

This clone was seen more than once but under ten times. The CDR3 is CATTPGGASGANVLTF. CDR3 DNA sequence: TGTGCCACTACCCCCGGCGGGGCCTCTGGGGCCAACGTCCTGACTTTC. This rearrangement joins TRBV19 to TRBJ2-6; weak D call: TRBD2 (6 bases). This CDR3 comprises 16 residues. The V end was cut by 10 bases, the J end by 0 bases, with 16 bases between. CDR1 and CDR2 (germline): LNHDA, SQIVND (reference sequence).

This clone was picked up a small number of times. It is unclear where the CDR3 begins or ends on the DNA, so no DNA is shown, and the CDR3 is as TCRdb lists it. The CDR3 region is CSASFGPGYTF. This sequence joins TRBV20-1 and TRBJ1-2. The germline V gene encodes CDR1 DFQATT and CDR2 SNEGSKA (reference sequence). Termini included, the CDR3 measures 11 amino acids.

Notes on this clone: Other DNA sequences in the same sample also yield this CDR3. This chain's CDR3 is CASSVGGTDTQYF. The CDR3 DNA sequence: TGTGCCAGCAGCGTAGGTGGAACAGATACGCAGTATTTT. The V gene is TRBV9, the J gene TRBJ2-3, with D hard to call. Deletions cut 0 bases from V and 3 bases from J, with 5 bases between. Germline lookup yields CDR1 SGDLS and CDR2 YYNGEE. The CDR3 spans 13 residues.

This clone was seen a single time. The chain carries TRBV30 and TRBJ2-6; D gene ambiguous. This CDR3 comprises 15 residues. The ends were cut back, 2 bases at V and 1 base at J, with 9 bases in the middle. Germline CDR1 is GTSNPN and CDR2 is SVGIG (reference sequence). CDR3 nucleotides: TGTGCCTGGAGTCGCTGGGAATCTGGGGCCAACGTCCTGACTTTC. Protein: CAWSRWESGANVLTF.

In this sample, this clone turned up a few times. J is TRBJ2-1 and V is TRBV30, with 8 bases aligning to TRBD1. In germline, CDR1 is GTSNPN, CDR2 SVGIG (reference sequence). The CDR3 is 17 residues long. V trimming: 5 bases; J trimming: 3 bases; junction bases outside the gene matches: 15. The CDR3 here is CAWGKVKGQGIYNEQFF. The CDR3 bases are TGTGCCTGGGGCAAAGTTAAAGGACAGGGCATCTACAATGAGCAGTTCTTC.

The gene calls are TRBV7-9 and TRBJ2-7; 10 nucleotides align to TRBD1. Germline trimming cut 5 bases from V and 6 bases from J; bases unmatched to any gene: 7. Germline CDR1 reads SEHNR; CDR2 reads FQNEAQ (reference sequence). The CDR3 length is 14 residues. For the CDR3, the DNA is TGTGCCAGCAGCCTGCCGGGACAGGGGACCGAGCAGTACTTC. It codes for CASSLPGQGTEQYF.

This clone showed up just a few times. The chain uses TRBV7-2 and TRBJ1-6; perhaps TRBD1 as D (5 bases). Per the germline V gene, CDR1 is SGHTA and CDR2 is FQGNSA. Trimming left V 5 bases short and J 11 bases short, with 16 bases between. The length of the CDR3 is 14 residues. The DNA for the CDR3 is TGTGCCAGCAGCCGGGGACTGGGATATCCACCCCTCCACTTT. It yields the protein CASSRGLGYPPLHF. Full variable domain (remainder filled in from reference TRBV7-2 and TRBJ1-6): GAGVSQSPSNKVTEKGKDVELRCDPISGHTALYWYRQSLGQGLEFLIYFQGNSAPDKSGLPSDRFSAERTGGSVSTLTIQRTQQEDSAVYLCASSRGLGYPPLHFGNGTRLTVT.

This clone was counted only a few times. The V gene is TRBV30, the J gene TRBJ2-1, with 7 bases aligning to TRBD1. Germline CDR1 and CDR2: GTSNPN and SVGIG (reference sequence). The ends lost 8 bases at V and 6 bases at J; junction bases unmatched: 13. CDR3 size: 14 residues. The CDR3 here is CAHAYRGGFNEQFF. CDR3 nucleotides: TGTGCCCACGCTTACAGGGGCGGATTCAATGAGCAGTTCTTC.

The chain is built from TRBV7-2 and TRBJ2-5; no reliable D call. Trimming left V 6 bases short and J 4 bases short, with 15 bases between. The CDR3 extends over 14 amino acids. Germline V gene lookup returns CDR1 SGHTA and CDR2 FQGNSA. The CDR3 DNA follows: TGTGCCAGCAGTCTAAGGAGCCTAGGAGAGACCCAGTACTTC. Translating it yields CASSLRSLGETQYF.

The rearrangement uses TRBV13 and TRBJ2-7; D is possibly TRBD2 (5 bases). CDR1 is PRHDT and CDR2 is FYEKMQ in the germline V gene (reference sequence). The germline V and J ends were trimmed by 0 bases and 4 bases, with 10 bases remaining between them. There are 14 residues in the CDR3. The DNA for the CDR3 is TGTGCCAGCAGCTTAGGAGGGAGTTCATACGAGCAGTACTTC. Amino acid sequence: CASSLGGSSYEQYF. Filled out from reference TRBV13 and TRBJ2-7, the complete variable domain reads AAGVIQSPRHLIKEKRETATLKCYPIPRHDTVYWYQQGPGQDPQFLISFYEKMQSDKGSIPDRFSAQQFSDYHSELNMSSLELGDSALYFCASSLGGSSYEQYFGPGTRLTVT.

V and J are TRBV4-3 and TRBJ2-4; 7 bases are shared with TRBD2. This CDR3 has 19 amino acids. Germline trimming cut 0 bases from V and 1 base from J; bases unmatched to any gene: 12. CDR1 and CDR2 from the germline V gene are LGHNA and YSLEER. CDR3 coding DNA: TGCGCCAGCAGCCAAGATTTGGGGGAGGGCCGAGGGGCCAAAAACATTCAGTACTTC. Protein sequence: CASSQDLGEGRGAKNIQYF.

The chain combines TRBV6-5 with TRBJ2-7; TRBD1 matches at 7 bases. CDR3 length: 12 residues. In germline, CDR1 is MNHEY, CDR2 SVGAGI. V was pared by 4 bases and J by 5 bases, with 2 bases of the junction left unmatched. The CDR3 sequence is CASSSGQNEQYF. The CDR3 DNA reads TGTGCCAGCAGTTCGGGACAGAACGAGCAGTACTTC.

This clone was counted ten times or more. The genes are TRBV7-7 and TRBJ2-5; 12 bases are shared with TRBD1. The CDR3 contains 16 residues. The V gene's germline CDR1 is SSHAT and CDR2 FNYEAQ (reference sequence). The J segment lost 5 bases and the V segment lost 1 base, leaving 5 bases of the junction unmatched. The CDR3 reads CASSLVPGTGGETQYF. The CDR3, as DNA: TGTGCCAGCAGCTTAGTCCCCGGGACAGGGGGCGAGACCCAGTACTTC.

V is TRBV6-5 and J is TRBJ1-2; 7 positions match TRBD1. In germline, CDR1 is MNHEY, CDR2 SVGAGI. The CDR3 spans 16 residues. Trimming cost V 0 bases and J 1 base; bases outside gene matches: 5. CDR3 protein: CASSYSTGHNNYGYTF. In nucleotides, the CDR3 is TGTGCCAGCAGTTACTCGACAGGGCACAATAACTATGGCTACACCTTC.

The genes are TRBV18 and TRBJ2-1; a weak D match, TRBD2 (7 bases). V lost 3 bases and J lost 0, with 12 bases in between. Germline V lookup: CDR1 KGHSH, CDR2 LQKENI. CDR3 length: 16 amino acids. Here the CDR3 DNA reads TGTGCCAGCTCACCTCGGGGGGCCGTCTCCTACAATGAGCAGTTCTTC. This sequence encodes CASSPRGAVSYNEQFF.

This clone was detected only a few times. CDR3 DNA: TGCGCCAGCAGCTTAGGGGGAACGGGCGGAAACATTCAGTACTTC. The encoded protein is CASSLGGTGGNIQYF. The V call is TRBV5-1, the J call TRBJ2-4, with a weak D call TRBD1 (6 bases). With 2 bases removed from V and 6 bases from J, the gap between germline ends came to 15 bases. CDR1 is SGHRS and CDR2 is YFSETQ in the germline V gene. This CDR3 is 15 amino acids long.

The chain couples TRBV27 to TRBJ1-4; D is ambiguous. Trimming removed 6 bases from V and 8 bases from J, with 16 bases in between. CDR1 and CDR2 from the germline V gene are MNHEY and SMNVEV (reference sequence). The CDR3 has 14 residues. Here the CDR3 reads CASSLTPGPEKLFF. The CDR3 region has the DNA TGTGCCAGCAGCCTAACTCCGGGTCCAGAAAAACTGTTTTTT. Drawing the rest from reference TRBV27 and TRBJ1-4, the complete variable domain is EAQVTQNPRYLITVTGKKLTVTCSQNMNHEYMSWYRQDPGLGLRQIYYSMNVEVTDKGDVPEGYKVSRKEKRNFPLILESPSPNQTSLYFCASSLTPGPEKLFFGSGTQLSVL.

The chain links TRBV5-1 to TRBJ2-2, with TRBD2 as a possible D gene (6 bases). Germline V gives CDR1 SGHRS, CDR2 YFSETQ. V lost 0 bases, J lost 1 base, and 13 bases lay in between. The CDR3 is made up of 17 amino acids. The CDR3 bases are TGCGCCAGCAGCTTGGCGGGAGCCAGGGTGAACACCGGGGAGCTGTTTTTT. This sequence encodes CASSLAGARVNTGELFF.

This clone has a handful of counts. This rearrangement joins TRBV7-2 to TRBJ2-1; unclear D gene. The germline CDR1 and CDR2 sequences are SGHTA and FQGNSA. V was cut by 4 bases and J by 1 base, with 14 bases left in between. This CDR3 is built from 16 residues. The CDR3 DNA reads TGTGCCAGCAGCTCCAAATATCTAGATTCCTACAATGAGCAGTTCTTC. It yields the protein CASSSKYLDSYNEQFF. The entire variable domain, with the rest obtained from reference TRBV7-2 and TRBJ2-1, is as follows: GAGVSQSPSNKVTEKGKDVELRCDPISGHTALYWYRQSLGQGLEFLIYFQGNSAPDKSGLPSDRFSAERTGGSVSTLTIQRTQQEDSAVYLCASSSKYLDSYNEQFFGPGTRLTVL.

In this sample, this clone turned up a few times. V usage is TRBV7-2 and J usage is TRBJ2-7; D is undetermined. Trimming took off 5 bases at V and 2 bases at J, with 16 bases between the two ends. The CDR3 covers 15 residues. Germline-derived CDR1 and CDR2 are SGHTA and FQGNSA. The CDR3 loop reads CASSLNNGEAYEQYF. As DNA, the CDR3 is TGTGCCAGCAGCCTCAATAACGGTGAAGCCTACGAGCAGTACTTC.

The chain combines TRBV7-2 with TRBJ2-1; TRBD2 matches 8 bases. V was pared by 9 bases and J by 2 bases, with 3 bases of the junction left unmatched. This CDR3 is 13 amino acids long. Looked up from germline, CDR1 is SGHTA and CDR2 is FQGNSA. CDR3: CASLAGTYNEQFF. CDR3 DNA: TGTGCCAGTTTAGCGGGAACCTACAATGAGCAGTTCTTC.

This clone was recorded a few times. The rearrangement uses TRBV29-1 and TRBJ2-1; no definite D call. Germline lookup yields CDR1 SQVTM and CDR2 ANQGSEA. Trimming took 7 bases from V and 0 from J, leaving 16 bases between them. The CDR3 contains 15 residues. CDR3 in DNA: TGCAGCGCCCAAGGAACTGAAACCTCCTACAATGAGCAGTTCTTC. Translated, it gives CSAQGTETSYNEQFF.

This sequence joins TRBV10-3 and TRBJ2-7; 9 bases are a match to TRBD2. V shed 0 bases, J shed 6 bases, and the junction held 6 bases outside the gene matches. Germline assignment: CDR1 ENHRY and CDR2 SYGVKD. This CDR3 is built from 15 residues. In DNA form, the CDR3 reads TGTGCCATCAGTGAGTCTAGCGGGGGTTATTTCGAGCAGTACTTC. This gives the protein CAISESSGGYFEQYF.

The chain links TRBV15 to TRBJ2-7; TRBD1 agrees at 8 bases. V lost 9 bases and J lost 2; bases outside the gene matches: 12. The germline gives CDR1 LNHNV, CDR2 YYDKDF (reference sequence). This CDR3 is built from 15 residues. The DNA for the CDR3 is TGTGCCACAGGTAAGGGATCGACAGGGGCCTACGAGCAGTACTTC. Translated: CATGKGSTGAYEQYF.

The V gene is TRBV7-9, the J gene TRBJ1-1, with D uncertain. CDR3 size: 15 residues. V lost 1 base and J 5 bases, leaving 14 bases between the germline ends. Germline values: CDR1 SEHNR, CDR2 FQNEAQ (reference sequence). The DNA of the CDR3 is TGTGCCAGCAGCTTAGAGAGGGTTCGAGGGACTGAAGCTTTCTTT. This translates into CASSLERVRGTEAFF.

The sample holds a few counts of this clone. CDR3 bases: TGTGCCTGGAGTGTCGCAAGACCTGCGGGCGAGCAGTACTTC. Protein product: CAWSVARPAGEQYF. The chain combines TRBV30 with TRBJ2-7; the D gene is possibly TRBD2 (5 bases). Trimming removed 0 bases at V and 6 bases at J, with 15 bases between. Germline CDR1 is GTSNPN and CDR2 is SVGIG (reference sequence). The CDR3 is made up of 14 amino acids.

Only a few counts were recorded for this clone. This chain connects TRBV18 to TRBJ1-5; D not resolved. From germline, CDR1 is KGHSH and CDR2 LQKENI. V was pared by 4 bases and J by 0 bases, with 7 bases between. The CDR3 sequence is 14 residues long. CDR3 protein: CASSQEHSNQPQHF. CDR3 bases: TGTGCCAGCTCACAGGAACATAGCAATCAGCCCCAGCATTTT.

This clone was found a few times. The chain is built from TRBV29-1 and TRBJ2-2, with TRBD2 matching 7 bases. Germline values: CDR1 SQVTM, CDR2 ANQGSEA. Germline trimming cut 6 bases from V and 7 bases from J; bases unmatched to any gene: 8. The CDR3 consists of 13 residues. In DNA form, the CDR3 reads TGCAGCGTAACTCAGCGGGGCGGCGGGGAGCTGTTTTTT. The encoded protein is CSVTQRGGGELFF.